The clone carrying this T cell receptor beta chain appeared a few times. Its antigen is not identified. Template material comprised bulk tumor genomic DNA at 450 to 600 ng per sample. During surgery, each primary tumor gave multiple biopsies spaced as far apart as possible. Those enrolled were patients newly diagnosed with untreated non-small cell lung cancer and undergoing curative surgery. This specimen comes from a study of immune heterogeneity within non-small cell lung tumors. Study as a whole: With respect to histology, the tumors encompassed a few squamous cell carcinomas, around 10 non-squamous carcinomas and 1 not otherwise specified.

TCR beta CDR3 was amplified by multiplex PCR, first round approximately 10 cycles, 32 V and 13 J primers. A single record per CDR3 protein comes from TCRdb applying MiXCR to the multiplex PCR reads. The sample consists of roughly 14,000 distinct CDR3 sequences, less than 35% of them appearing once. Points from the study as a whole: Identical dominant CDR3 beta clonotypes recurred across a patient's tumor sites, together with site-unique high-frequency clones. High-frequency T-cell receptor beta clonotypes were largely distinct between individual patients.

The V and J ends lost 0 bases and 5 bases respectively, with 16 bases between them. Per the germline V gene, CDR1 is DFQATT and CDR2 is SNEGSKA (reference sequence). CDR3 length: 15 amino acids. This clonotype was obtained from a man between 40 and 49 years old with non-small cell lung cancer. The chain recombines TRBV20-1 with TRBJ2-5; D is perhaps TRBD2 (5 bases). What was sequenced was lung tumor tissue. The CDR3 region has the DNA TGCAGTGCTAGAGATCTAGCAGTCCCGTGGGAGACCCAGTACTTC. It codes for CSARDLAVPWETQYF.